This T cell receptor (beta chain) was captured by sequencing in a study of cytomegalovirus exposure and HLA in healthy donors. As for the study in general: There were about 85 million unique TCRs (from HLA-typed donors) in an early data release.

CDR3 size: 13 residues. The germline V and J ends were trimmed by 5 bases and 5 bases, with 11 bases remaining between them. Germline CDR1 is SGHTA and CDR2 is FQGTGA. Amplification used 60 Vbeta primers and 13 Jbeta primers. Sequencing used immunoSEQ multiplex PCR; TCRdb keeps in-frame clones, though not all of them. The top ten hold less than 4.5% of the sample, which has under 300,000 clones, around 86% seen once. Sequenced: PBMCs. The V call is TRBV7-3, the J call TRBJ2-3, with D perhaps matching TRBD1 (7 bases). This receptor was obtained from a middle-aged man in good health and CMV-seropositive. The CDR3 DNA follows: TGTGCCAGCAGCCGACAGGGAGGAGATACGCAGTATTTT. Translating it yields CASSRQGGDTQYF.